The TCR beta chain under discussion was sequenced for a study of blood T cell repertoires in COVID-19. Study information: COVID-19 samples collected from the United States, Italy and Spain covered acute and convalescent phases.

Authors' methods: Amplification of reference gene primers provided the estimated nucleated cell counts. Using immunoSEQ multiplex PCR, the repertoire was profiled, and TCRdb retains in-frame clones only, with some absent. For V, J and clone size, that table is used; D and trimming come from the DNA. The sample lists a few hundred thousand clones; about 89% were seen once. The CDR3 loop spans 13 amino acids. CDR1 is MNHEY and CDR2 is SMNVEV in the germline V gene (reference sequence). V lost 4 bases, J lost 5 bases, and 12 bases lay in between. The TCR originated in a man aged 35-49 years who had recovered from COVID-19. The specimen was peripheral blood. The V call is TRBV27, the J call TRBJ2-7; weak D call: TRBD2 (6 bases). This chain's CDR3 is CASSSTSGNEQYF. The CDR3 region has the DNA TGTGCCAGCAGTTCGACTAGTGGCAACGAGCAGTACTTC.